The 31 T cell receptor beta chains below were found in one sample sequenced in a study of T cell clonotyping in hematopoietic cell transplantation. Time point denoted: recipient sample about 28 days before transplant, after cytoreduction. Generated by immunoSEQ multiplex PCR, the TCRdb table keeps only in-frame clones and is missing some. In the table there are around 25,000 clones, roughly three quarters of which are singletons. The sequencing here drew on peripheral blood mononuclear cells, taken before stem cell transplant. The origin of the receptors is a man aged 45-60 years with myelodysplastic syndrome. Some clones in this sample may be carry-over from other donors' samples.

V is TRBV29-1 and J is TRBJ2-2; 7 bases map to TRBD1. V lost 7 bases and J lost 0; bases outside the gene matches: 2. The CDR3 is 13 amino acids. CDR1 is SQVTM, CDR2 ANQGSEA, per germline. The CDR3 loop reads CSATGSNTGELFF. CDR3 DNA sequence: TGCAGCGCGACAGGGTCGAACACCGGGGAGCTGTTTTTT.

J is TRBJ2-1 and V is TRBV5-6, with 10 bases lining up with TRBD1. V lost 5 bases, J lost 3 bases, and 5 bases stayed unmatched. The CDR3 extends over 15 amino acids. Germline V lookup: CDR1 SGHDT, CDR2 YYEEEE. The DNA of the CDR3 is TGTGCCAGCAGTCTTAGGACAGGGGGCTACAATGAGCAGTTCTTC. Its translation: CASSLRTGGYNEQFF. The full variable domain, rest sourced from reference TRBV5-6 and TRBJ2-1, is DAGVTQSPTHLIKTRGQQVTLRCSPKSGHDTVSWYQQALGQGPQFIFQYYEEEERQRGNFPDRFSGHQFPNYSSELNVNALLLGDSALYLCASSLRTGGYNEQFFGPGTRLTVL.

Remarks on this clone: The sample carries other DNA sequences with the same CDR3. The chain couples TRBV30 to TRBJ1-1; no firm D call. The CDR3 sequence is 11 residues long. Trimming shortened V by 2 bases and J by 5 bases, and 6 bases separated the two germline ends. Looked up from germline, CDR1 is GTSNPN and CDR2 is SVGIG (reference sequence). The CDR3: CAWSLGTEAFF. CDR3 bases: TGTGCCTGGAGTCTGGGGACTGAAGCTTTCTTT.

In its sample, this clone was seen once. This chain joins TRBV27 and TRBJ2-1; D is uncertain. Germline lookup yields CDR1 MNHEY and CDR2 SMNVEV (reference sequence). This CDR3 has 11 amino acids. The CDR3 DNA sequence: TGTGTCGTAGCCCAAAACAATGAGCAGTTCTTC. This sequence encodes CVVAQNNEQFF.

The rearrangement uses TRBV30 and TRBJ2-2; D not resolved. Germline V gene lookup returns CDR1 GTSNPN and CDR2 SVGIG (reference sequence). V was clipped by 2 bases and J by 5 bases, with 12 bases between them. The CDR3 is made up of 14 amino acids. CDR3 nucleotides: TGTGCCTGGAGTAATCAACAGATAACCGGGGAGCTGTTTTTT. This encodes CAWSNQQITGELFF.

The chain carries TRBV5-6 and TRBJ1-5, with D possibly TRBD1 on 5 matching bases. Trimming took 4 bases from V and 13 from J, leaving 24 bases between them. The germline V gene has CDR1 SGHDT and CDR2 YYEEEE. The CDR3 spans 15 residues. The CDR3 nucleotides read TGTGCCAGCAGCACGTGGGGTCGGGGGGGTGCGGAACAGCATTTT. Translation: CASSTWGRGGAEQHF.

This clone is medium-sized. The chain joins TRBV6-4 to TRBJ2-3, with D unresolved. The CDR3 extends over 13 amino acids. V was cut by 6 bases and J by 6 bases, with 13 bases left in between. CDR1 and CDR2 from the germline V gene are MRHNA and SNTAGT. The CDR3 bases are TGTGCCAGCAGCAATACGGCGAAGGATACGCAGTATTTT. Its protein is CASSNTAKDTQYF.

J is TRBJ2-3 and V is TRBV7-9, with 11 bases fitting TRBD2. Per the germline V gene, CDR1 is SEHNR and CDR2 is FQNEAQ (reference sequence). Trimming at V came to 2 bases and at J to 1 base, leaving 2 bases not matched to a gene. CDR3 size: 16 residues. The CDR3 loop reads CASSLLAGGRTDTQYF. The CDR3, as DNA: TGTGCCAGCAGCTTACTAGCGGGAGGACGCACAGATACGCAGTATTTT.

The gene calls are TRBV4-2 and TRBJ1-2; maybe TRBD1 (5 bases). The CDR3 runs to 17 residues. Trimming cost V 0 bases and J 4 bases, with 18 bases left between them. Germline lookup yields CDR1 LGHNA and CDR2 YNFKEQ. The CDR3 nucleotides are TGTGCCAGCAGCCAAGAAGAGACGCGGGGCTCCTTCTATGGCTACACCTTC. As protein: CASSQEETRGSFYGYTF.

The J gene is TRBJ2-7, the V gene TRBV11-2; D is unclear. Trimming left V 2 bases short and J 2 bases short, with 4 bases between. CDR3 length equals 12 residues. The germline gives CDR1 SGHAT, CDR2 FQNNGV. Here the CDR3 DNA reads TGTGCCAGCAGCTTAAGGCCCTACGAGCAGTACTTC. The encoded protein is CASSLRPYEQYF.

The genes are TRBV6-5 and TRBJ1-4; D is possibly TRBD1 (5 bases). V gave up 0 bases and J gave up 7 bases, with 15 bases separating them. CDR3 length: 16 residues. From germline, CDR1 is MNHEY and CDR2 SVGAGI. The CDR3 sequence is CASSYSPPGFREKLFF. CDR3 nucleotides: TGTGCCAGCAGTTACTCACCCCCAGGGTTTCGTGAAAAACTGTTTTTT.

The chain carries TRBV5-4 and TRBJ2-5; 11 bases align to TRBD1. Per germline, CDR1 SGHNT and CDR2 YYREEE (reference sequence). This CDR3 spans 17 amino acids. V lost 2 bases to trimming and J lost 1 base; unmatched junction nucleotides: 7. The CDR3 bases are TGTGCCAGCAGCTTAGACTCGGGACAGGGGGTCCAAGAGACCCAGTACTTC. It is translated as CASSLDSGQGVQETQYF.

Details on this clone: The sample has other DNA sequences that encode this CDR3 too. The chain employs TRBV9 and TRBJ1-6; D is possibly TRBD1 (5 bases). The CDR3 length is 13 residues. In germline, CDR1 is SGDLS, CDR2 YYNGEE. Trimming cost V 4 bases and J 5 bases, with 7 bases left between them. The CDR3 loop is CASSPGDNSPLHF. CDR3 bases: TGTGCCAGCAGCCCGGGGGATAATTCACCCCTCCACTTT.

This clone was found a few times. The J gene is TRBJ1-2, the V gene TRBV4-3, with D maybe TRBD1 (5 bases). The germline CDR1 and CDR2 sequences are LGHNA and YSLEER. The V gene lost 4 bases and the J gene lost 8 bases, with 14 bases spanning the gap. The CDR3 sequence is 13 residues long. The CDR3 region has the DNA TGCGCCAGCAGCCCTACGGCCTGGGACGGCTACACCTTC. It is translated as CASSPTAWDGYTF.

In its sample, this clone was seen a few times. The CDR3 DNA reads TGTGCCAGCAGCCCCCGGGAGGGAGGCACAGATACGCAGTATTTT. It specifies CASSPREGGTDTQYF. V is TRBV9 and J is TRBJ2-3; TRBD2 aligns across 8 bases. The CDR3 consists of 15 residues. Germline V lookup: CDR1 SGDLS, CDR2 YYNGEE. The V gene end was trimmed by 4 bases and the J gene end by 1 base; junction bases not matched to a gene: 5.

A single count supports this clone. The chain is built from TRBV30 and TRBJ1-4; D is undetermined. Trimming left V 1 base short and J 1 base short, with 10 bases between. Germline V CDR1 and CDR2: GTSNPN, SVGIG (reference sequence). This CDR3 is built from 15 residues. The CDR3 protein is CAWSAYKGTNEKLFF. The CDR3 DNA reads TGTGCCTGGAGTGCCTACAAGGGAACTAATGAAAAACTGTTTTTT.

This clone is termed medium-sized. This chain uses TRBV28 with TRBJ1-5; unclear D gene. V gave up 3 bases and J gave up 0 bases, with 9 bases separating them. This CDR3 is 15 amino acids long. Per the germline V gene, CDR1 is MDHEN and CDR2 is SYDVKM. The CDR3: CASSFPEDSNQPQHF. The DNA for the CDR3 is TGTGCCAGCAGTTTTCCCGAGGATAGCAATCAGCCCCAGCATTTT.

The chain carries TRBV5-1 and TRBJ1-1; D is undetermined. Deletions cut 2 bases from V and 3 bases from J, with 8 bases between. Germline CDR1 SGHRS, CDR2 YFSETQ. This CDR3 is built from 13 residues. The CDR3 region is CASSLKLDTEAFF. The CDR3 nucleotides read TGCGCCAGCAGCTTAAAATTGGACACTGAAGCTTTCTTT. Together with reference TRBV5-1 and TRBJ1-1, the CDR3 gives the full variable domain: KAGVTQTPRYLIKTRGQQVTLSCSPISGHRSVSWYQQTPGQGLQFLFEYFSETQRNKGNFPGRFSGRQFSNSRSEMNVSTLELGDSALYLCASSLKLDTEAFFGQGTRLTVV.

This clone has more than one count but fewer than ten. The chain carries TRBV19 and TRBJ2-3; D is unclear. CDR3 size: 15 residues. V was pared by 3 bases and J by 3 bases, with 13 bases between. Germline-derived CDR1 and CDR2 are LNHDA and SQIVND (reference sequence). The CDR3 protein is CASSIVGVTTDTQYF. Written as DNA, the CDR3 is TGTGCCAGTAGTATCGTTGGTGTAACGACAGATACGCAGTATTTT.

V gene TRBV19 combines with J gene TRBJ1-4; tentatively, D is TRBD1 (5 bases). Germline-derived CDR1 and CDR2 are LNHDA and SQIVND (reference sequence). V was shortened by 4 bases and J by 0 bases, with 9 bases between the two germline ends. There are 15 residues in the CDR3. The CDR3 here is CASSTGGATNEKLFF. The CDR3 DNA is TGTGCCAGTAGTACTGGGGGAGCAACTAATGAAAAACTGTTTTTT.

The V gene is TRBV2, the J gene TRBJ1-5; TRBD1 aligns across 11 bases. The V gene end was trimmed by 6 bases and the J gene end by 0 bases; junction bases not matched to a gene: 1. The germline CDR1 and CDR2 sequences are SNHLY and FYNNEI. The CDR3 runs 15 residues. The CDR3 bases are TGTGCCAGCAGAGGGACAGGGGGTAGCAATCAGCCCCAGCATTTT. Translation gives CASRGTGGSNQPQHF. Together with reference TRBV2 and TRBJ1-5, the CDR3 gives the full variable domain: EPEVTQTPSHQVTQMGQEVILRCVPISNHLYFYWYRQILGQKVEFLVSFYNNEISEKSEIFDDQFSVERPDGSNFTLKIRSTKLEDSAMYFCASRGTGGSNQPQHFGDGTRLSIL.

This chain's CDR3 is CASSYLGKELFF. The CDR3 nucleotides read TGTGCCAGCAGTTACTTGGGGAAGGAGCTGTTTTTT. This chain links TRBV6-5 with TRBJ2-2, with D uncertain. Trimming pared 1 base from V and 10 bases from J, leaving 7 bases between. The germline CDR1 and CDR2 sequences are MNHEY and SVGAGI. The CDR3 has 12 amino acids.

By share of the sample, this clone is large. V is TRBV19 and J is TRBJ1-6, with 7 nucleotides matching TRBD1. This CDR3 region has 15 residues. The ends lost 3 bases at V and 5 bases at J; junction bases unmatched: 4. Germline V CDR1 and CDR2: LNHDA, SQIVND (reference sequence). The CDR3, as DNA: TGTGCCAGTAGTATCCGGGACAGTGATAATTCACCCCTCCACTTT. This translates into CASSIRDSDNSPLHF.

The chain is built from TRBV4-1 and TRBJ2-1; tentative D call: TRBD2 (5 bases). The V end was cut by 1 base, the J end by 9 bases, with 16 bases between. The CDR3 contains 15 residues. CDR1 and CDR2 (germline): MGHRA, YSYEKL. The CDR3 reads CASSQGLATAGEQFF. The CDR3 coding sequence is TGCGCCAGCAGCCAAGGGCTGGCGACTGCGGGTGAGCAGTTCTTC.

The V and J genes are TRBV6-5 and TRBJ2-5, with 7 bases aligning to TRBD2. V lost 6 bases and J lost 1; bases outside the gene matches: 5. Germline V gene lookup returns CDR1 MNHEY and CDR2 SVGAGI. The CDR3 runs to 14 residues. CDR3 residues: CASSRTSVQETQYF. Written as DNA, the CDR3 is TGTGCCAGCAGCCGTACTAGCGTCCAAGAGACCCAGTACTTC.

V gene TRBV25-1 combines with J gene TRBJ2-7, with TRBD2 matching 9 bases. The CDR3 is 14 amino acids. The V and J ends lost 3 bases and 3 bases, in that order; junction bases with no gene match: 3. CDR1 and CDR2 (germline): MGHDK, SYGVNS. CDR3: CASSERREGYEQYF. DNA for the CDR3: TGTGCCAGCAGTGAGAGGCGGGAGGGCTACGAGCAGTACTTC.

The chain joins TRBV29-1 to TRBJ2-5; TRBD1 matches at 8 bases. This CDR3 has 15 amino acids. Unmatched junction bases numbered 12, after V lost 4 bases and J lost 5 bases. Germline V CDR1 and CDR2: SQVTM, ANQGSEA. For the CDR3, the DNA is TGCAGCGTTGCCCGCGGGGCAGGGGGCGGTGAGACCCAGTACTTC. The encoded protein is CSVARGAGGGETQYF.

This clone appeared a single time. The chain carries TRBV5-6 and TRBJ2-7, with 9 bases matching TRBD2. The CDR3 has 16 residues. The V segment lost 4 bases and the J segment 7 bases; nucleotides outside the gene matches: 15. Germline CDR1 and CDR2: SGHDT and YYEEEE. CDR3 loop: CASSIRVGRAGGEQYF. The CDR3 nucleotides read TGTGCCAGCAGCATCAGGGTCGGGAGGGCGGGAGGGGAGCAGTACTTC. The full variable domain, its missing parts supplied by reference TRBV5-6 and TRBJ2-7, is DAGVTQSPTHLIKTRGQQVTLRCSPKSGHDTVSWYQQALGQGPQFIFQYYEEEERQRGNFPDRFSGHQFPNYSSELNVNALLLGDSALYLCASSIRVGRAGGEQYFGPGTRLTVT.

In its sample, this clone was seen a few times. This chain uses TRBV30 with TRBJ2-1; 13 bases agree with TRBD2. CDR3 size: 15 residues. V was clipped by 6 bases and J by 3 bases; unmatched bases: 5. Germline V gene sequence: CDR1 GTSNPN, CDR2 SVGIG (reference sequence). Written as DNA, the CDR3 is TGTGCCTGCACTAGCGGGGGGGCCATCTACAATGAGCAGTTCTTC. Residues: CACTSGGAIYNEQFF.

This clone was counted once. The chain uses TRBV30 and TRBJ2-2, with 7 bases identical to TRBD2. The CDR3 runs 15 residues. Per germline, CDR1 GTSNPN and CDR2 SVGIG (reference sequence). The V and J ends lost 3 bases and 2 bases, in that order; junction bases with no gene match: 6. CDR3: CAWRVTSANTGELFF. CDR3 nucleotides: TGTGCCTGGAGGGTAACTAGCGCCAACACCGGGGAGCTGTTTTTT.

The gene calls are TRBV11-2 and TRBJ1-2, with 9 bases matching TRBD1. The CDR3 has 15 residues. Germline assignment: CDR1 SGHAT and CDR2 FQNNGV. V was pared by 4 bases and J by 7 bases, with 10 bases of the junction left unmatched. CDR3 sequence reads: CASSSSRDRVGGYTF. In DNA form, the CDR3 reads TGTGCCAGCAGCTCCTCCCGGGACAGGGTGGGTGGCTACACCTTC.